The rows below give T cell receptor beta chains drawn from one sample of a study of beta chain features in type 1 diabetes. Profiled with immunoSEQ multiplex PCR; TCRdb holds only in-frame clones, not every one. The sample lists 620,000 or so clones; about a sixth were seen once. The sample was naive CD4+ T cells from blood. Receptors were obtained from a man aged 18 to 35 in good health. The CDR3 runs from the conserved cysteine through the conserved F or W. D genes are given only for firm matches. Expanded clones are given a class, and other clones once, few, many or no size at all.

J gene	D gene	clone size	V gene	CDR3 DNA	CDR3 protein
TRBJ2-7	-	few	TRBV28	TGTGCCAGCAGTTTGCGGTGGAGCTCCTACGAGCAGTACTTC	CASSLRWSSYEQYF
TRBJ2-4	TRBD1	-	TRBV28	TGTGCCAGCAGGAATACAGGGGGCTGGTCCCCCGGAGACTTC	CASRNTGGWSPGDF
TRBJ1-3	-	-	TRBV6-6	TGTGCCAGCAGTCAAGACAGCAGCTCTGGAAACACCATATATTTT	CASSQDSSSGNTIYF
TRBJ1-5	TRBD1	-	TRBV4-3	TGCGCCAGCAGCCCGGGGACAGGGGGCTTTCAGCCCCAGCATTTT	CASSPGTGGFQPQHF
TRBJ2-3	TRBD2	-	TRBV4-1	TGCGCCAGCAGCCAAGGCGGGAGTGTCCCAGATACGCAGTATTTT	CASSQGGSVPDTQYF
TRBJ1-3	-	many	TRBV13	TGTGCCAGCAGCACACCCCAGGAAGGAAACACCATATATTTT	CASSTPQEGNTIYF
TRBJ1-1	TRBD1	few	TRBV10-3	TGTGCCGTTTGGGACAGCAACACTGAAGCTTTCTTT	CAVWDSNTEAFF
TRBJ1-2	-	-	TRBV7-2	TGTGCCAGCAGCCCGGGGTCTAACTATGGCTACACCTTC	CASSPGSNYGYTF
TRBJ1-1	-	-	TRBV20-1	TGCAGTGCTTGGGAGGACACCGGGGCTTTCTTT	CSAWEDTGAFF
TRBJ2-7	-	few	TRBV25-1	TGTGCCAGCAGTTCACGGCGTTTAGGACCAAGGACCTACGAGCAGTACTTC	CASSSRRLGPRTYEQYF
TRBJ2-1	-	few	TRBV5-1	TGCGCCAGCAGCCGGAGCTGGGGGAACTACAATGAGCAGTTCTTC	CASSRSWGNYNEQFF
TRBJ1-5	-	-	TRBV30	TGTGCCTGGAGTAGGGGAACAGGGCATAGCAATCAGCCCCAGCATTTT	CAWSRGTGHSNQPQHF
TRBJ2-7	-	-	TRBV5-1	TGCGCCAGCAGCCTACAGGGTATATTTTACGAGCAGTACTTC	CASSLQGIFYEQYF
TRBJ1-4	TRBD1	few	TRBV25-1	TGTGCCAGCAGTGGCCGGGGACAGGAGAATGAAAAACTGTTTTTT	CASSGRGQENEKLFF
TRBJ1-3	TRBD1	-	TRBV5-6	TGTGCCAGCAGCTTCGGACAGGTCTCTGGAAACACCATATATTTT	CASSFGQVSGNTIYF
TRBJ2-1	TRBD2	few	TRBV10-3	TGTGCCATCAGTGCCGTGTCTAGCGGCTACAATGAGCAGTTCTTC	CAISAVSSGYNEQFF
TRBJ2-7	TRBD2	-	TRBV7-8	TGTGCCAGCAGCTTAGTCAGCGGGAGAGTCCACGAGCAGTACTTC	CASSLVSGRVHEQYF
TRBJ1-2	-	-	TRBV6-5	TGTGCCAGCAGACCTTCCGCGCTTACATATGGCTACACCTTC	CASRPSALTYGYTF
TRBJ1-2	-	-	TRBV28	TGTGCCAGCAGTTTATCGCGGGGGTTTCCCTATGGCTACACCTTC	CASSLSRGFPYGYTF
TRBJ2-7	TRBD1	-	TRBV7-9	TGTGCCAGCAGCTTAGGACAGGGGGCCTACGAGCAGTACTTC	CASSLGQGAYEQYF
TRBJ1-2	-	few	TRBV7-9	TGTGCCAGCAGCTTAGAGTTCGTGGTTGGCGGGTCCAACCTTGGCTACACCTTC	CASSLEFVVGGSNLGYTF
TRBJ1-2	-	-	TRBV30	TGTGCCTGGAGTGTTCGGGATGGCTACACCTTC	CAWSVRDGYTF
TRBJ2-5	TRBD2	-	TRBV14	TGTGCCAGCAGCCAAAGCGGGAGCGGGACCCAGTACTTC	CASSQSGSGTQYF
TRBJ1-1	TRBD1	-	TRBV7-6	TGTGCCAGCAGCAACGGACAGGGGAACACTGAAGCTTTCTTT	CASSNGQGNTEAFF
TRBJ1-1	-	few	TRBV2	TGTGCCAGCAGGTCACAGGGAACTGAAGCTTTCTTT	CASRSQGTEAFF
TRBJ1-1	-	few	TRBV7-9	TGTGCCAGCAGCTTAGGGGCAAAGAACACTGAAGCTTTCTTT	CASSLGAKNTEAFF
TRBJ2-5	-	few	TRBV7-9	TGTGCCAGCACGACTACTAAGACCCAGTACTTC	CASTTTKTQYF
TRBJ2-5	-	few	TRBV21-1	TGTGCCAGCAGCAACGGGTCGGGGCAGGAAGAGACCCAGTACTTC	CASSNGSGQEETQYF
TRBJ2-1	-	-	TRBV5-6	TGTGCCAGCAGCTTAAGACGGTGGGCCTACAATGAGCAGTTCTTC	CASSLRRWAYNEQFF
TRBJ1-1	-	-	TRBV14	TGTGCCAGCAGCCCCCAGAGCACTGAAGCTTTCTTT	CASSPQSTEAFF
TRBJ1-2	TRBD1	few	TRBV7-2	TGTGCCAGCAGCATTCGACGACAGGGGAACTATGGCTACACCTTC	CASSIRRQGNYGYTF
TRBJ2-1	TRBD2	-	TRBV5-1	TGCGCCAGCAGCAGGCCTAGCGGGTACAATGAGCAGTTCTTC	CASSRPSGYNEQFF
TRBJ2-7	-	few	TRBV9	TGTGCCAGCAGTGAAGGGGACAACCGCTACGAGCAGTACTTC	CASSEGDNRYEQYF
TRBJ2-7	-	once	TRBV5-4	TGTGCCAGCAGCTTGGGGGGTCGCTCCTACGAGCAGTACTTC	CASSLGGRSYEQYF
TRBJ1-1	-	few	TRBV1	TGCACCAGCAGCCCTCAAGATTCTGACGAAGGGAACACTGAAGCTTTCTTT	CTSSPQDSDEGNTEAFF
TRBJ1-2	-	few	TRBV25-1	TGTGCCAGCAGTTCGGGAGGGTCGATCGGTGGCTACACCTTC	CASSSGGSIGGYTF
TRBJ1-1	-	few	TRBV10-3	TGTGCCACCGGCGGGGGAACGGCTTTCTTT	CATGGGTAFF
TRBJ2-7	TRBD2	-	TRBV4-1	TGCGCCAGCAGCCAGGGGGGACTAGCGGCCTCCTACGAGCAGTACTTC	CASSQGGLAASYEQYF
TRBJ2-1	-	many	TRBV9	TGTGCCAGCAGCGCAGAGGGACCGACTGAGCAGTTCTTC	CASSAEGPTEQFF
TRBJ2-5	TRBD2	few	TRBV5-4	TGTGCCAGCTTACTAGCTAGCTATTCCACCGGGACTAGACAAGAGACCCAGTACTTC	CASLLASYSTGTRQETQYF
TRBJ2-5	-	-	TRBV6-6	TGTGCCAGCAGGTCCACCCTAGGGATGGGAGAGACCCAGTACTTC	CASRSTLGMGETQYF
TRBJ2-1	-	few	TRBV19	TGTGCCAGTAGTATATCTTCTTCGCTCTCCTACAATGAGCAGTTCTTC	CASSISSSLSYNEQFF
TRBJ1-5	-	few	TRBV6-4	TGTGCCAGCTCCGTTACACAGGGCCAGCCCCAGCATTTT	CASSVTQGQPQHF
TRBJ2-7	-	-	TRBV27	TGTGCCAGCAGCAAAGACCGGGAAATACATCGCGAGCAGTACTTC	CASSKDREIHREQYF
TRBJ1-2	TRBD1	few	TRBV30	TGTGCCTGGGTTGGACACAGGGGACGGACCTTC	CAWVGHRGRTF
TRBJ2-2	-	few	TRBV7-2	TGTGCCAGCAGCCCCCGGGTTTCGAACACCGGGGAGCTGTTTTTT	CASSPRVSNTGELFF
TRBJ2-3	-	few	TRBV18	TGTGCCAGCTCACCTAGCGGTTGGACAGATACGCAGTATTTT	CASSPSGWTDTQYF
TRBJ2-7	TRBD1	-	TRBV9	TGTGCCAGCAGCGTCACCGGGACAGGGGTTTACGAGCAGTACTTC	CASSVTGTGVYEQYF
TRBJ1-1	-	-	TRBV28	TGTGCCAGCAGTCAGCAGGGAGGAGGCTCTGAAGCTTTCTTT	CASSQQGGGSEAFF
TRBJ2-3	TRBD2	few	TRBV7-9	TGTGCCAGCAGCTTAGCGAGCGGGAGGCCAAGCACAGATACGCAGTATTTT	CASSLASGRPSTDTQYF
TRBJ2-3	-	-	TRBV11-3	TGTGCCAGCAGCTTGGAGAGCACAGATACGCAGTATTTT	CASSLESTDTQYF
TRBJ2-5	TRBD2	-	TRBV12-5	TGTGCTAGTGGTTCAGCGGGAGCGTCCGAGACCCAGTACTTC	CASGSAGASETQYF